These 4 T cell receptor beta chains came from one sample sequenced in a study of PD-L1 blockade in urothelial cancer. Clones were read by immunoSEQ multiplex PCR, and TCRdb kept only the in-frame ones, dropping some. The data show tens of thousands of clones, almost 90% seen once. Time point specified: pretreatment peripheral blood. This specimen was PBMCs, taken around atezolizumab (anti-PD-L1) treatment. These TCRs come from a man in his 70s with urothelial cancer.

The chain joins TRBV7-7 to TRBJ2-1, with D unresolved. The CDR3 is 15 amino acids. The germline V gene encodes CDR1 SSHAT and CDR2 FNYEAQ (reference sequence). V was clipped by 1 base and J by 6 bases, with 13 bases between them. CDR3 bases: TGTGCCAGCAGCTTAGTTCCGGGTCTATTCAATGAGCAGTTCTTC. As protein: CASSLVPGLFNEQFF.

The chain uses TRBV19 and TRBJ2-3; 13 positions agree with TRBD2. J was trimmed by 1 base and V by 4 bases; bases with no gene match: 5. Germline values: CDR1 LNHDA, CDR2 SQIVND (reference sequence). The CDR3 covers 17 residues. CDR3: CASSRTSGSLGTDTQYF. CDR3 sequence (DNA): TGTGCCAGTAGTAGGACTAGCGGGAGTTTGGGCACAGATACGCAGTATTTT.

This clone was seen just once. The rearrangement links TRBV19 to TRBJ1-1; weak D call: TRBD1 (6 bases). With 5 bases removed from V and 1 base from J, the gap between germline ends came to 8 bases. The CDR3 extends over 13 amino acids. CDR1 is LNHDA and CDR2 is SQIVND in the germline V gene (reference sequence). The CDR3 DNA is TGTGCCAGTAGTTCACAGGGGAACACTGAAGCTTTCTTT. This sequence encodes CASSSQGNTEAFF.

V and J are TRBV6-6 and TRBJ1-5; tentative D call: TRBD1 (6 bases). The germline gives CDR1 MNHNY, CDR2 SVGAGI (reference sequence). The CDR3 is 16 residues long. V lost 4 bases and J lost 0, with 13 bases in between. The CDR3, as DNA: TGTGCCAGCAGTTCCCACAGGGACAATAGCAATCAGCCCCAGCATTTT. As protein: CASSSHRDNSNQPQHF.